The subject of this entry is one T cell receptor beta chain. Trimming took off 7 bases at V and 1 base at J, with 10 bases between the two ends. The CDR3 is made up of 14 amino acids. From germline, CDR1 is MNHEY and CDR2 SVGEGT. From blood CD8+ and CD4+ T cells, TCR beta sequences were generated. The multiple sclerosis controls were treatment-naive patients, and their relapsing-remitting disease was stable or active. Negative isolation yielded CD4+ and CD8+ T cells, and FACS enriched TEMRA cells. An input of about 0.5 to 1 ug of RNA was subjected to reverse transcription using random hexamers. By means of immunoSEQ multiplex PCR, TCR beta CDR3 spanning 54 Vbeta and 13 Jbeta underwent amplification. From the immunoSEQ multiplex PCR reads, TCRdb called clonotypes with MiXCR, one entry per CDR3 protein. The sample holds approximately 160,000 distinct CDR3 sequences; roughly 95% are singletons and the top ten take over 0.09%.

These data are taken from a study of CD8 T cells in Susac syndrome. The gene calls are TRBV6-2 or TRBV6-3 and TRBJ2-2; TRBD1 might be the D (6 bases). The sequence came from a human donor with multiple sclerosis. Material for sequencing was CD4+ T cells from PBMCs. The CDR3 DNA reads TGTGCCAGCACCGGACAGATGAACACCGGGGAGCTGTTTTTT. Protein product: CASTGQMNTGELFF.